This TCR beta chain was profiled in a study of Graves' ophthalmopathy and Graves' hyperthyroidism. The table lists this clonotype with a few counts. Amplified material comprised TCR beta CDR3 regions derived from RNA transcripts. Second-round multiplex PCR came after a first-round RT-PCR that employed HTBI primers. TCRdb analysed the multiplex PCR reads with MiXCR anew, one entry per CDR3 protein. This sample has 580,000 or so distinct CDR3 sequences, with 35% to 45% found just once. Trimming pared 4 bases from V and 2 bases from J, leaving 24 bases between. The CDR3 is made up of 18 amino acids. CDR1 and CDR2 (germline): LGHNA, YNFKEQ. Clinical symptoms, serum thyroxine, TRAb, thyroid ultrasound and orbital computed tomography determined diagnosis.

The V and J genes are TRBV4-2 and TRBJ2-7, with D maybe TRBD1 (6 bases). This TCR was recovered from an adult man with Graves' hyperthyroidism. Sequencing was performed on peripheral blood or thyroid tissue (not recorded which). CDR3 protein: CASSRDRDTPSKAYEQYF. The CDR3 bases are TGTGCCAGCAGCCGAGACCGGGACACCCCAAGCAAGGCCTACGAGCAGTACTTC.